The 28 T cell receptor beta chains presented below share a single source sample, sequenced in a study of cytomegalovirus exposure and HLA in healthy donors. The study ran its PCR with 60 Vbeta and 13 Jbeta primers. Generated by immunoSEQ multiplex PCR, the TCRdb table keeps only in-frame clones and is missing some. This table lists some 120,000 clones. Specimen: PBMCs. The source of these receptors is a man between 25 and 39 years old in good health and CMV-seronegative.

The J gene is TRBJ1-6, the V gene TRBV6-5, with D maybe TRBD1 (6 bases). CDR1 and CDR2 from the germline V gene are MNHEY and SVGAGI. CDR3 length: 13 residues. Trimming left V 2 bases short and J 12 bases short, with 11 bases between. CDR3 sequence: CASSYDRWKPLHF. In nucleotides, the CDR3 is TGTGCCAGCAGTTACGACAGGTGGAAACCCCTCCACTTT.

The DNA for the CDR3 is TGTGCCAGCAGCTTGGGCAGGGGAAATTCACCCCTCCACTTT. It encodes CASSLGRGNSPLHF. The J gene is TRBJ1-6, the V gene TRBV7-2, with D possibly TRBD1 on 6 matching bases. The germline CDR1 and CDR2 sequences are SGHTA and FQGNSA. The CDR3 spans 14 residues. Between the trimmed V and J ends, which lost 3 bases and 7 bases, there was a span of 10 bases. Complete variable domain (other parts from reference TRBV7-2 and TRBJ1-6): GAGVSQSPSNKVTEKGKDVELRCDPISGHTALYWYRQSLGQGLEFLIYFQGNSAPDKSGLPSDRFSAERTGGSVSTLTIQRTQQEDSAVYLCASSLGRGNSPLHFGNGTRLTVT.

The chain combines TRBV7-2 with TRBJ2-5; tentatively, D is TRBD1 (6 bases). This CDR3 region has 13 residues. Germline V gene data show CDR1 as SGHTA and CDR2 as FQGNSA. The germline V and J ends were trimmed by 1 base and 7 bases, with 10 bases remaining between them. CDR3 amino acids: CASSLVVQGTQYF. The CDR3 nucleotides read TGTGCCAGCAGCTTAGTAGTACAGGGGACCCAGTACTTC.

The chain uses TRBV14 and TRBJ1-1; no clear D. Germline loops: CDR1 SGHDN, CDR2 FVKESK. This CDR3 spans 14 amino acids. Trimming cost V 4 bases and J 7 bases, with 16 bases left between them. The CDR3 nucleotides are TGTGCCAGCAGCCTTTCACAGAGACAAGTTGAAGCTTTCTTT. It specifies CASSLSQRQVEAFF.

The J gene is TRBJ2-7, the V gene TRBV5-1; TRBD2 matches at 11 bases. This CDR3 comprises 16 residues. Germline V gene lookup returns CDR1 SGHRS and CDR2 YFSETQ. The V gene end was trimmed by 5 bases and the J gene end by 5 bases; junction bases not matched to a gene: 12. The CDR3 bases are TGCGCCAGCAGTCCGGACCTTAGCGGGGGGGCACACGAGCAGTACTTC. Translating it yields CASSPDLSGGAHEQYF. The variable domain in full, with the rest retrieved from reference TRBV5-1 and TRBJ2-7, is KAGVTQTPRYLIKTRGQQVTLSCSPISGHRSVSWYQQTPGQGLQFLFEYFSETQRNKGNFPGRFSGRQFSNSRSEMNVSTLELGDSALYLCASSPDLSGGAHEQYFGPGTRLTVT.

The CDR3 is CASSSRRGLAESYEQYF. DNA for the CDR3: TGTGCCAGCAGCTCCCGAAGGGGACTAGCGGAATCCTACGAGCAGTACTTC. The chain joins TRBV7-2 to TRBJ2-7, with 11 nucleotides matching TRBD2. The V segment lost 4 bases and the J segment 1 base; nucleotides outside the gene matches: 9. Germline V gene lookup returns CDR1 SGHTA and CDR2 FQGNSA. The CDR3 covers 17 residues.

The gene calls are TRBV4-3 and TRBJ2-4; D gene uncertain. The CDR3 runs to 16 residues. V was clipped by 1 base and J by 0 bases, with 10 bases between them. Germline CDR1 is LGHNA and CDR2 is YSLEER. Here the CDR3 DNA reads TGCGCCAGCAGCCAAGCCATACTTCTAGCCAAAAACATTCAGTACTTC. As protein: CASSQAILLAKNIQYF.

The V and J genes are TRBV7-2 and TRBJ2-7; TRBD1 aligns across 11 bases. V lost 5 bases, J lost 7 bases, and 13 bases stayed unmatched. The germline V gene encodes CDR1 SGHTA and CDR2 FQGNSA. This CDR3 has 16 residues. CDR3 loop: CASSPWWGGDRGEQYF. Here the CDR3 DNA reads TGTGCCAGCAGCCCGTGGTGGGGCGGGGACAGGGGGGAGCAGTACTTC. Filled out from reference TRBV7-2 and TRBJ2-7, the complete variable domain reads GAGVSQSPSNKVTEKGKDVELRCDPISGHTALYWYRQSLGQGLEFLIYFQGNSAPDKSGLPSDRFSAERTGGSVSTLTIQRTQQEDSAVYLCASSPWWGGDRGEQYFGPGTRLTVT.

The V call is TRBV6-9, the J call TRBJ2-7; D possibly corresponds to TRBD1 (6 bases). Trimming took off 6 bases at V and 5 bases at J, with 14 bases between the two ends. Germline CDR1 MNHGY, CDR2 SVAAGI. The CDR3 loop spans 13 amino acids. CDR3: CASRYREIDEQYF. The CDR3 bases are TGTGCCAGCAGGTACAGGGAAATCGACGAGCAGTACTTC.

In DNA form, the CDR3 reads TGTGCCAGTAGTGTAAAGGGGGGGAGCTCCTACAATGAGCAGTTCTTC. This sequence encodes CASSVKGGSSYNEQFF. This chain connects TRBV19 to TRBJ2-1; D possibly corresponds to TRBD2 (7 bases). The CDR3 sequence is 16 residues long. The germline V and J ends were trimmed by 5 bases and 0 bases, with 14 bases remaining between them. The germline gives CDR1 LNHDA, CDR2 SQIVND (reference sequence). Drawing the rest from reference TRBV19 and TRBJ2-1, the complete variable domain is DGGITQSPKYLFRKEGQNVTLSCEQNLNHDAMYWYRQDPGQGLRLIYYSQIVNDFQKGDIAEGYSVSREKKESFPLTVTSAQKNPTAFYLCASSVKGGSSYNEQFFGPGTRLTVL.

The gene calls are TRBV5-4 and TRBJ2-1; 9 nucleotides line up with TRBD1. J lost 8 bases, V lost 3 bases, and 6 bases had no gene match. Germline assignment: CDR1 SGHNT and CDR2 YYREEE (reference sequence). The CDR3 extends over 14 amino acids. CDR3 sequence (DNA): TGTGCCAGCAGCTCCGGGACAGGGAAGGATGAGCAGTTCTTC. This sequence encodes CASSSGTGKDEQFF.

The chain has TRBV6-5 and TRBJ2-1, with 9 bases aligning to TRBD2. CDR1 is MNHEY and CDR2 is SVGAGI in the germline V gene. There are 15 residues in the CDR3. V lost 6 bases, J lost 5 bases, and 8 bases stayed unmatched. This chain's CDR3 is CASSRAGGFDNEQFF. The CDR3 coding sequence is TGTGCCAGCAGCAGAGCGGGGGGCTTCGACAATGAGCAGTTCTTC.

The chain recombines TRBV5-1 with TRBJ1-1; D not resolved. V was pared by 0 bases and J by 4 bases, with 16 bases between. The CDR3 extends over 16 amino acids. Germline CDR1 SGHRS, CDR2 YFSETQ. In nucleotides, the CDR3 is TGCGCCAGCAGCTTGGTTTGGGGAGGAGACGGCACTGAAGCTTTCTTT. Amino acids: CASSLVWGGDGTEAFF.

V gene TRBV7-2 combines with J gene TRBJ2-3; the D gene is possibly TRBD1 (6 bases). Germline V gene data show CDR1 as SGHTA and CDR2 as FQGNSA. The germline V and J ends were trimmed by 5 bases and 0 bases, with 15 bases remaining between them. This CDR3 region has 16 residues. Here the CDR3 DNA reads TGTGCCAGCAGCAAACGGACAGTTTCTAGCACAGATACGCAGTATTTT. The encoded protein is CASSKRTVSSTDTQYF.

CDR3 loop: CASSKRSGCGTSGGCSTGELFF. DNA of the CDR3: TGTGCCAGCAGCAAAAGGTCCGGATGTGGGACTAGCGGGGGGTGTAGCACCGGGGAGCTGTTTTTT. This chain joins TRBV21-1 and TRBJ2-2; no DNA check was done on the table's D call, TRBD2. TRBV21-1 is designated a pseudogene. The length of the CDR3 is 22 residues.

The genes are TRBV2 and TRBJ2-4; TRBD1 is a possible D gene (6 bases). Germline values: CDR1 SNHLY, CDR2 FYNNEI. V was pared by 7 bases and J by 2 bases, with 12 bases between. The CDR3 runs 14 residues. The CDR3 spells CASNPQGPKNIQYF. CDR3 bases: TGTGCCAGCAATCCACAGGGTCCCAAAAACATTCAGTACTTC.

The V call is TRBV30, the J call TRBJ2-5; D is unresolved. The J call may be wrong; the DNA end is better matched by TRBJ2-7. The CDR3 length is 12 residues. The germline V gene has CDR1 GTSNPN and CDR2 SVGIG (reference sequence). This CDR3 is CAWSLSSYEQYF. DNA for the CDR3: TGTGCCTGGAGTCTCTCTTCCTACGAGCAGTACTTC.

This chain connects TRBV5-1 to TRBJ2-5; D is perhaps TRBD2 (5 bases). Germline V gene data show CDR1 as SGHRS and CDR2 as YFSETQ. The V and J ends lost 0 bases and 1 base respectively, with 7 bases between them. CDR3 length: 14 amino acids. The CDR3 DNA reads TGCGCCAGCAGCTTGGCGGGGATCCAAGAGACCCAGTACTTC. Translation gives CASSLAGIQETQYF.

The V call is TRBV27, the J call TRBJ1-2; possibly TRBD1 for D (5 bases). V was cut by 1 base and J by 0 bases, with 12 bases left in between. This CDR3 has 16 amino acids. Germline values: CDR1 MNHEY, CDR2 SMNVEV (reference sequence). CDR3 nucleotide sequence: TGTGCCAGCAGTTTATATCCAGGGACTACTAACTATGGCTACACCTTC. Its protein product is CASSLYPGTTNYGYTF.

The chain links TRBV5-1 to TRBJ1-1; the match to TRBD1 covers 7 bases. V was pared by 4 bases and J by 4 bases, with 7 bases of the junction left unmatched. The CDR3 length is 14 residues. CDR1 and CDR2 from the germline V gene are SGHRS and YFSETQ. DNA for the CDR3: TGCGCCAGCAGCCCGACAGGGCAGGGCACTGAAGCTTTCTTT. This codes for CASSPTGQGTEAFF.

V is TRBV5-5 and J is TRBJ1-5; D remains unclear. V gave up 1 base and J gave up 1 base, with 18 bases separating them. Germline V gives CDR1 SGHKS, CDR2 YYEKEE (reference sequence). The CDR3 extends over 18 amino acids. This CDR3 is CASSLWSAGSGSNQPQHF. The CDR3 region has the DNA TGTGCCAGCAGCTTGTGGTCGGCCGGGAGCGGGAGCAATCAGCCCCAGCATTTT.

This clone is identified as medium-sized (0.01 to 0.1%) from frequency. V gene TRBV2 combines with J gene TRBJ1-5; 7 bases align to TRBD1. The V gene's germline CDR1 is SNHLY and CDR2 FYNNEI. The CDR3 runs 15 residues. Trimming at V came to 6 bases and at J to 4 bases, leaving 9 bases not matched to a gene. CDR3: CASSFQTGENQPQHF. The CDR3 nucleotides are TGTGCCAGCAGCTTTCAAACAGGGGAGAATCAGCCCCAGCATTTT.

This CDR3 reads CASSTRTGGNYGYTF. In DNA, the CDR3 is TGTGCCAGTAGTACTCGGACAGGGGGTAACTATGGCTACACCTTC. V is TRBV19 and J is TRBJ1-2, with 10 bases fitting TRBD1. Germline assignment: CDR1 LNHDA and CDR2 SQIVND (reference sequence). The J segment lost 1 base and the V segment lost 4 bases, leaving 3 bases of the junction unmatched. There are 15 residues in the CDR3.

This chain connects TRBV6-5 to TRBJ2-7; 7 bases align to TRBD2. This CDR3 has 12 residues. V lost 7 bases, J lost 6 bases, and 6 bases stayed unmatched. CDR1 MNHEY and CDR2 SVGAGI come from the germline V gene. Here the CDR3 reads CASKRWGGEQYF. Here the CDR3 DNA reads TGTGCCAGCAAGAGGTGGGGGGGCGAGCAGTACTTC.

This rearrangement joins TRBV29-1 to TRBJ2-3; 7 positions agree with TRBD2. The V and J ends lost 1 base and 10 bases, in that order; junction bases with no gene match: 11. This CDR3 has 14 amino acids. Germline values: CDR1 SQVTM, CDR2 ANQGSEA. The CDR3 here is CSVEVWSGAEPQYF. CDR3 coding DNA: TGCAGCGTTGAAGTATGGAGCGGGGCAGAACCGCAGTATTTT.

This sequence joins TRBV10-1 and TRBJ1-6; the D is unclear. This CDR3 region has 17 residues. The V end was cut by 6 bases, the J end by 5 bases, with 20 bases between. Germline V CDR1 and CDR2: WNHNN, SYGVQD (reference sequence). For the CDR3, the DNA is TGCGCCAGCAGGAGTTTCGGTTTAGCGTCTAATAATTCACCCCTCCACTTT. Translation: CASRSFGLASNNSPLHF.

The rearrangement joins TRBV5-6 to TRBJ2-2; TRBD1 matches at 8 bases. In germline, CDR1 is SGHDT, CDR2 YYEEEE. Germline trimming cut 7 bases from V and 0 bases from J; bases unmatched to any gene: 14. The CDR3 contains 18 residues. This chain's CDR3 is CASGRTGFFSSNTGELFF. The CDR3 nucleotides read TGTGCCAGCGGTCGGACAGGGTTTTTCTCGTCGAACACCGGGGAGCTGTTTTTT.

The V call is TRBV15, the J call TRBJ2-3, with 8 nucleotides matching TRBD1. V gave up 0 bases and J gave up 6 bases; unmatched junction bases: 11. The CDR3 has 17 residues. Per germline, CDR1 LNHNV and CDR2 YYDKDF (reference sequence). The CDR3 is CATSRDRHRGSDDTQYF. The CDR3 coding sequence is TGTGCCACCAGCAGAGATCGGCACAGGGGGTCAGACGATACGCAGTATTTT.